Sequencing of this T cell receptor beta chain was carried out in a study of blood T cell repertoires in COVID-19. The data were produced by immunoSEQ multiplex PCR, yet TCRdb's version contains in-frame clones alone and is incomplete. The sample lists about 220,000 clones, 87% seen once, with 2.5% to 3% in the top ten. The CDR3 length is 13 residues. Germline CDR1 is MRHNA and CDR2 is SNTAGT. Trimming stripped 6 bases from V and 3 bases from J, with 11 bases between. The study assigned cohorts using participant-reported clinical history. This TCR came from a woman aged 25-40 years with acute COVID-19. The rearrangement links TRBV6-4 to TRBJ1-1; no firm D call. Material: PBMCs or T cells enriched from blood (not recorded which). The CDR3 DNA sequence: TGTGCCAGCAGCCGAAATGAGGACACTGAAGCTTTCTTT. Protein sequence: CASSRNEDTEAFF.